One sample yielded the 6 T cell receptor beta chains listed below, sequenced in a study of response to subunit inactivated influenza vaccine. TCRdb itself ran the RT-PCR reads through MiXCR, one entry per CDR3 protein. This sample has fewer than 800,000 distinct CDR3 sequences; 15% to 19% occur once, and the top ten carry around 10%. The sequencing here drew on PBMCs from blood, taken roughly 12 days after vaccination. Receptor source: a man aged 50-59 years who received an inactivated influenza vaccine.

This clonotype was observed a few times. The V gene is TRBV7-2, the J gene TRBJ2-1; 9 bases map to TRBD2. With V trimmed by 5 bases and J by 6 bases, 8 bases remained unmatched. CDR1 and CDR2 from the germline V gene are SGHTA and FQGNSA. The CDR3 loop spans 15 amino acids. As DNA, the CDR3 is TGTGCCAGCAGCCTGGGGAGAGCGGGGGGCAATGAGCAGTTCTTC. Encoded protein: CASSLGRAGGNEQFF. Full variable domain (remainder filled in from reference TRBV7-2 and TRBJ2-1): GAGVSQSPSNKVTEKGKDVELRCDPISGHTALYWYRQSLGQGLEFLIYFQGNSAPDKSGLPSDRFSAERTGGSVSTLTIQRTQQEDSAVYLCASSLGRAGGNEQFFGPGTRLTVL.

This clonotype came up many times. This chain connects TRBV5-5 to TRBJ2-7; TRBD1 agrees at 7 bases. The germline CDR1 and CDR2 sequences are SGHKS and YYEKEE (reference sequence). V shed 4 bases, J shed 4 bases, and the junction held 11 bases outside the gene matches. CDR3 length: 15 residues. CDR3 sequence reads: CASSQNPGQIYEQYF. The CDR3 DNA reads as TGTGCCAGCAGCCAAAACCCGGGACAGATTTACGAGCAGTACTTC.

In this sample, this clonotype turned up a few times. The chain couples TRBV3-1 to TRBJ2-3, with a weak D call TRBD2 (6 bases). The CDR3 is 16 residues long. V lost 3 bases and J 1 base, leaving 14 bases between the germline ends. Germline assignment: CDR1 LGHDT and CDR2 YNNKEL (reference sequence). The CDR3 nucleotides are TGTGCCAGCAGCCATAACAAGGGGACTGGCACAGATACGCAGTATTTT. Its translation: CASSHNKGTGTDTQYF.

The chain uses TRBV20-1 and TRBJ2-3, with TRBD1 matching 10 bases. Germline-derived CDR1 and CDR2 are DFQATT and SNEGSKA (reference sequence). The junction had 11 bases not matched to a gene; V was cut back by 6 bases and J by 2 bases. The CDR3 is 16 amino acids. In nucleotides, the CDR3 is TGCAGTGCCGAGGACAGGGGGGGGCCTCCCACAGATACGCAGTATTTT. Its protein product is CSAEDRGGPPTDTQYF.

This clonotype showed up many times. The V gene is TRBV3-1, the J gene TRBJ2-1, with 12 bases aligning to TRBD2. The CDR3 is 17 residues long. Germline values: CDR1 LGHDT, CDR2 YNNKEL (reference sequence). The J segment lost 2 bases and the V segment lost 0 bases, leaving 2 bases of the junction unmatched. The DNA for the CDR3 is TGTGCCAGCAGCCAAGACCCTAGCGGGAGGGCCTACAATGAGCAGTTCTTC. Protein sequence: CASSQDPSGRAYNEQFF.

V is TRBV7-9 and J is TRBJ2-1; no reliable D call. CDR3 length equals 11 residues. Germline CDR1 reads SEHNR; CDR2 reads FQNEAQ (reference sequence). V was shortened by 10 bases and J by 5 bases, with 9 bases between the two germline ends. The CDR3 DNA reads TGTGCCACAGCTCGACACAATGAGCAGTTCTTC. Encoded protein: CATARHNEQFF.